This TCR beta chain was identified during a study of blood T cell repertoires in COVID-19. At the level of the study: Both acute and convalescent COVID-19 samples were obtained from the United States, Italy and Spain. Sources were T cells, B-cell-depleted T cells, or PBMCs; the material itself was cDNA or gDNA.

Authors' data handling: Amplification from reference gene primers served as the basis for estimated nucleated cell counts. The protocol was immunoSEQ multiplex PCR, while the TCRdb copy is restricted to in-frame clones and leaves out a portion. V, J and clone size reflect that table, while D and trimming were determined from the DNA. The sample contains around 57,000 clones, more than 85% of which appear only once. The V end was cut by 4 bases, the J end by 0 bases, with 15 bases between. CDR1 and CDR2 from the germline V gene are MNHEY and SMNVEV (reference sequence). The CDR3 totals 16 residues. Material for sequencing was peripheral blood. The rearrangement uses TRBV27 and TRBJ1-2, with D perhaps matching TRBD1 (5 bases). The clonotype originates from a man aged 50 or older with acute or convalescent COVID-19. In DNA, the CDR3 is TGTGCCAGCAGTTCTCGTCGGGGGGTCCCTAACTATGGCTACACCTTC. Translated: CASSSRRGVPNYGYTF.